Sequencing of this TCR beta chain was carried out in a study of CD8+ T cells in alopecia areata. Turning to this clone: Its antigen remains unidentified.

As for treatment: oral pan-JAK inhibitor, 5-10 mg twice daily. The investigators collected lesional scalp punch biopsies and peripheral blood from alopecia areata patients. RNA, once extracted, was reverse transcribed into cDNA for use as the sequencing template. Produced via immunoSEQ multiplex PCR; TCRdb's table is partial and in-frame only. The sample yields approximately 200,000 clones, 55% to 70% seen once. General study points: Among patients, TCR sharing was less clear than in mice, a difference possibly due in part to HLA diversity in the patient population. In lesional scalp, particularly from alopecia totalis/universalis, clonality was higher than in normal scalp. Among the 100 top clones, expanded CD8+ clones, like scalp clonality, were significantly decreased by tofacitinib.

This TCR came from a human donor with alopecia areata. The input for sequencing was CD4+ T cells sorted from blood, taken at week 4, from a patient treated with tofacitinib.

CDR3 coding DNA: TGTGCCAGCAGCTCTAAGGGGGCTGGGGAAAAACTGTTTTTT. It specifies CASSSKGAGEKLFF. The V gene is TRBV5-6, the J gene TRBJ1-4, with 7 bases aligning to TRBD1. Trimming took 3 bases from V and 8 from J; bases not matched to a gene: 7. CDR3 length equals 14 residues. Germline-derived CDR1 and CDR2 are SGHDT and YYEEEE.